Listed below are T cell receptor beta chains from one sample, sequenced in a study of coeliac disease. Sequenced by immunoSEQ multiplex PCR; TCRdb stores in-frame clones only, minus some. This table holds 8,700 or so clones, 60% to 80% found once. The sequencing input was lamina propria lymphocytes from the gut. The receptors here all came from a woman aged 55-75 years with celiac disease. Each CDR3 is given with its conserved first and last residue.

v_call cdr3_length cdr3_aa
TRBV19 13 CASSITGAGEQYF
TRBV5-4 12 CASSLGQIGYTF
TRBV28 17 CASSLEAGGNSNQPQHF
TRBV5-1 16 CASSPGGAATYNEQFF
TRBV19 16 CASSISSDSRNQPQHF
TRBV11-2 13 CASSPVRAGEQYF
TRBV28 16 CASRLRVAGATYEQYF
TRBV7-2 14 CASSGRTGAPEAFF
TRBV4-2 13 CASSQGSDNEQFF
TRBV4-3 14 CASSRATGKEGYTF
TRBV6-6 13 CASSPAGSYEQYF
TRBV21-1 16 CASDRGLPYGANVLTF
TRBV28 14 CASSRGGDYNEQFF
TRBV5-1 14 CASSLERGTDTQYF
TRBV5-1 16 CASSFGASGGVDTQYF
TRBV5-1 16 CASSNGGTSGGDTQYF
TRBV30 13 CASKGGNHGTQYF
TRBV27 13 CASSPDRAYTQYF
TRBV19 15 CASSRQSATNEKLFF
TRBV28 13 CASQYRDDYGYTF
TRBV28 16 CASSFEYRGANYGYTF
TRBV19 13 CASRDSNTDTQYF
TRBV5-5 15 CASSVTGSFSDTQYF
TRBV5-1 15 CASSLQQGPGDGYTF
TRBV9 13 CASGRTSTDTQYF
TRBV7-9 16 CASSFSFGGGMDTQYF
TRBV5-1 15 CASSAELAGVETQYF
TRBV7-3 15 CASSSTGTGYNEQFF
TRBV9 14 CASSPGAQAETQYF
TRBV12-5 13 CASGPSGQETQYF
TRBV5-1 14 CASNGGQGGETQYF
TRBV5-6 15 CASSLASGSSYEQYF
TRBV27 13 CASRGSGAYEQYF
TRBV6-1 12 CASSVGGYEQYF
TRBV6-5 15 CASRNGTFGKNIQYF
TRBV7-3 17 CASSLGYGRGGSDTQYF
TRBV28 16 CASSLAGQGRYNEQFF
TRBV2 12 CASSERTRAQYF
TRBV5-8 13 CASSVTSPETQYF
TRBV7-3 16 CASSFTGTGGLNEQFF
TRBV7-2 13 CASSPGWGGGAFF
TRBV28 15 CASRNSGSNTGELFF
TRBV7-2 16 CASSFRGTASGNTIYF
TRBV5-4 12 CASRSGSNEQFF
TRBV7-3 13 CASSPGQGYVQYF
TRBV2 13 CASSPGYQETQYF
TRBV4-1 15 CASSQEVSSYNEQFF
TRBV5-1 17 CASSLDIEGQTSDTQYF